Here is one TCR beta chain with its context. In TCRdb, the RACE reads were re-called with MiXCR into one record per CDR3 protein. The sample has a few hundred thousand distinct CDR3 sequences, 5.5% seen once. This CDR3 spans 17 amino acids. V dropped 0 bases and J dropped 1 base, with 14 bases sitting between them. Documented time point: pre-sensitization, week 0. Treatment noted: therapeutic diphenylcyclopropenone sensitization with weekly scalp DPC. Unfractionated whole blood yielded the extracted total RNA. These data come from a study of human T cells and chemical hapten exposure. The material sequenced was whole blood, taken in connection with sensitization to the hapten diphenylcyclopropenone (DPC). This clonotype was obtained from a woman aged 18-30 years with alopecia areata. Some clones in this sample may be carry-over from other donors' samples. The chain joins TRBV12-3 or TRBV12-4 to TRBJ2-3; D is uncertain. The CDR3: CASSLALRQFGTDTQYF. CDR3 bases: TGTGCCAGCAGTTTAGCGCTTCGGCAGTTTGGCACAGATACGCAGTATTTT.